The next 15 T cell receptor beta chains were all read from a single sample in a study of human T cells and chemical hapten exposure. Time point here: patch test 1, 2 weeks after DPC sensitization. The treatment: therapeutic diphenylcyclopropenone sensitization with weekly scalp DPC. TCRdb re-called the RACE reads with MiXCR, one entry per CDR3 protein. This table has about 49,000 distinct CDR3 sequences, roughly 9.5% appearing once. The input for sequencing was whole blood, taken in connection with sensitization to the hapten diphenylcyclopropenone (DPC). The receptors shown here come from a woman between 50 and 59 years old with alopecia areata. Some clones in this sample may be carry-over from other donors' samples.

This clonotype was seen many times. The rearrangement uses TRBV18 and TRBJ2-5; D is ambiguous. With 2 bases removed from V and 2 bases from J, the gap between germline ends came to 6 bases. CDR1 KGHSH and CDR2 LQKENI come from the germline V gene. The CDR3 has 13 amino acids. The CDR3 sequence: CASSPSVQETQYF. CDR3 DNA: TGTGCCAGCTCACCATCGGTTCAAGAGACCCAGTACTTC. Filled out from reference TRBV18 and TRBJ2-5, the complete variable domain reads NAGVMQNPRHLVRRRGQEARLRCSPMKGHSHVYWYRQLPEEGLKFMVYLQKENIIDESGMPKERFSAEFPKEGPSILRIQQVVRGDSAAYFCASSPSVQETQYFGPGTRLLVL.

This clonotype was found many times. The chain combines TRBV12-3 or TRBV12-4 with TRBJ1-2; weak D call: TRBD1 (5 bases). The length of the CDR3 is 13 residues. Trimming removed 2 bases from V and 8 bases from J, with 12 bases in between. The CDR3 sequence: CASSLRRDGGYTF. CDR3 in DNA: TGTGCCAGCAGTTTAAGAAGGGACGGCGGCTACACCTTC.

This clonotype was seen at least ten times. The V and J genes are TRBV6-4 and TRBJ2-2; possible D gene TRBD1, 6 bases. The CDR3 totals 13 residues. Germline V lookup: CDR1 MRHNA, CDR2 SNTAGT. The V end lost 6 bases, the J end lost 6 bases, and 11 bases lay between the germline ends. CDR3 coding DNA: TGTGCCAGCAGGATGGACAGCGCCGGGGAGCTGTTTTTT. Its protein is CASRMDSAGELFF.

This clonotype was detected many times. The rearrangement links TRBV4-2 to TRBJ1-5; 8 positions match TRBD1. CDR1 is LGHNA and CDR2 is YNFKEQ in the germline V gene. The J segment lost 3 bases and the V segment lost 0 bases, leaving 7 bases of the junction unmatched. The CDR3 has 17 residues. The chain's CDR3 is CASSQDWGTGLNQPQHF. CDR3 in DNA: TGTGCCAGCAGCCAAGATTGGGGGACAGGACTCAATCAGCCCCAGCATTTT.

This clonotype came up many times. The genes are TRBV5-5 and TRBJ2-5; weak D call: TRBD1 (5 bases). From germline, CDR1 is SGHKS and CDR2 YYEKEE (reference sequence). Trimming pared 4 bases from V and 2 bases from J, leaving 15 bases between. The CDR3 covers 15 residues. In DNA, the CDR3 is TGTGCCAGCAGCACATCGCCAACAGGTCAAGAGACCCAGTACTTC. Amino acid sequence: CASSTSPTGQETQYF. The full variable domain, rest sourced from reference TRBV5-5 and TRBJ2-5, is DAGVTQSPTHLIKTRGQQVTLRCSPISGHKSVSWYQQVLGQGPQFIFQYYEKEERGRGNFPDRFSARQFPNYSSELNVNALLLGDSALYLCASSTSPTGQETQYFGPGTRLLVL.

This sequence joins TRBV20-1 and TRBJ2-3; 14 bases align to TRBD2. Germline-derived CDR1 and CDR2 are DFQATT and SNEGSKA (reference sequence). The CDR3 extends over 14 amino acids. With 5 bases clipped from V and 8 bases from J, the junction kept 6 bases outside the gene matches. The CDR3 coding sequence is TGCAGTGCTCGCGGGACTAGCGGGAGTCTTACGCAGTATTTT. Its translation: CSARGTSGSLTQYF.

This clonotype is judged medium-sized. The chain uses TRBV12-5 and TRBJ2-7; D not resolved. Trimming took 2 bases from V and 2 from J, leaving 1 base between them. Germline assignment: CDR1 LGHNT and CDR2 FRNRAP. The CDR3 is 11 residues long. CDR3: CASGLTYEQYF. CDR3 DNA sequence: TGTGCTAGTGGTTTGACCTACGAGCAGTACTTC.

The genes are TRBV28 and TRBJ2-3; D gene unclear. The CDR3 has 15 amino acids. Between the trimmed V and J ends, which lost 6 bases and 2 bases, there was a span of 15 bases. The germline CDR1 and CDR2 sequences are MDHEN and SYDVKM. The CDR3 reads CASSLALSDTDTQYF. The CDR3 coding sequence is TGTGCCAGCAGCCTGGCCCTTAGTGACACAGATACGCAGTATTTT.

This clonotype occurred a few times. The chain joins TRBV7-6 to TRBJ1-6; 7 bases are a match to TRBD1. The germline V gene encodes CDR1 SGHVS and CDR2 FNYEAQ. V lost 3 bases to trimming and J lost 7 bases; unmatched junction nucleotides: 0. This CDR3 spans 13 amino acids. The CDR3 coding sequence is TGTGCCAGCAGCTTGACAGGGAATTCACCCCTCCACTTT. Protein: CASSLTGNSPLHF.

This clonotype was found many times. This chain uses TRBV4-3 with TRBJ1-6, with a weak D call TRBD1 (5 bases). The CDR3 contains 14 residues. V was cut by 0 bases and J by 7 bases, with 7 bases left in between. Germline CDR1 LGHNA, CDR2 YSLEER. The CDR3 here is CASSQDAGNSPLHF. DNA for the CDR3: TGCGCCAGCAGCCAAGATGCAGGGAATTCACCCCTCCACTTT.

This clonotype occurred many times. V and J are TRBV11-2 and TRBJ1-2, with D hard to call. Germline lookup yields CDR1 SGHAT and CDR2 FQNNGV. This CDR3 has 12 amino acids. V lost 5 bases to trimming and J lost 4 bases, with 8 bases between them. As DNA, the CDR3 is TGTGCCAGCAGCCACGACGGCTATGGCTACACCTTC. Residues: CASSHDGYGYTF.

This clonotype was recorded a few times. The chain has TRBV27 and TRBJ2-7, with a possible D match to TRBD1 (5 bases). Germline V gives CDR1 MNHEY, CDR2 SMNVEV (reference sequence). This CDR3 contains 18 residues. The V end was cut by 7 bases, the J end by 3 bases, with 28 bases between. CDR3 residues: CASTFDQGPVSANYEQYF. The CDR3 DNA reads as TGTGCCAGCACTTTTGACCAGGGCCCTGTTTCTGCGAACTACGAGCAGTACTTC.

This clonotype was recorded at least ten times. V usage is TRBV6-1 and J usage is TRBJ2-7; no clear D gene. V lost 4 bases to trimming and J lost 5 bases, with 15 bases between them. CDR3 size: 14 residues. Germline V lookup: CDR1 MNHNS, CDR2 SASEGT. This CDR3 reads CASSVEQFSNEQYF. The CDR3 nucleotides read TGTGCCAGCAGTGTCGAACAGTTCTCTAACGAGCAGTACTTC.

This clonotype was recorded at least ten times. The chain uses TRBV4-3 and TRBJ2-1, with D hard to call. In germline, CDR1 is LGHNA, CDR2 YSLEER. The CDR3 is 15 residues long. V was cut by 4 bases and J by 4 bases, with 14 bases left in between. DNA of the CDR3: TGCGCCAGCAGCCCCCAAGATGCTAAATACAATGAGCAGTTCTTC. Amino acids: CASSPQDAKYNEQFF.

This clonotype was seen many times. The chain is built from TRBV19 and TRBJ2-1; 10 bases map to TRBD1. The CDR3 is 14 residues long. J lost 12 bases, V lost 5 bases, and 10 bases had no gene match. The germline V gene encodes CDR1 LNHDA and CDR2 SQIVND (reference sequence). The CDR3 bases are TGTGCCAGTAGTCTCCGGACAGGGGGGAGACCGCAGTTCTTC. This sequence encodes CASSLRTGGRPQFF.